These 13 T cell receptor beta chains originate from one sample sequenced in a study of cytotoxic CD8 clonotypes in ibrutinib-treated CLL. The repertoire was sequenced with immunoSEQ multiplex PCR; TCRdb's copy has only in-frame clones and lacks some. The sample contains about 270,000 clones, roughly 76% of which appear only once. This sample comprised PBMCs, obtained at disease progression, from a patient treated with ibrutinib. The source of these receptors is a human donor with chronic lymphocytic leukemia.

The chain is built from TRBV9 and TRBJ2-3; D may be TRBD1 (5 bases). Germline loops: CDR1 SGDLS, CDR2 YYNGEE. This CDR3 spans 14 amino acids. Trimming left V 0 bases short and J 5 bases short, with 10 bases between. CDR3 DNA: TGTGCCAGCAGCGTAGCTGGGGCAGAAGATACGCAGTATTTT. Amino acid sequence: CASSVAGAEDTQYF.

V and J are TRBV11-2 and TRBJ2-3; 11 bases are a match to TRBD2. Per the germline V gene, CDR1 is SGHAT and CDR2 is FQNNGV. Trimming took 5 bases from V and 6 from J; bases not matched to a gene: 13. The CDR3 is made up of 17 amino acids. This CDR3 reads CASSPRGSGGAYDTQYF. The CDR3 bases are TGTGCCAGCAGCCCCAGGGGTAGCGGGGGGGCATATGATACGCAGTATTTT. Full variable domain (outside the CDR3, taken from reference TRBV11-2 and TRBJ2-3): EAGVAQSPRYKIIEKRQSVAFWCNPISGHATLYWYQQILGQGPKLLIQFQNNGVVDDSQLPKDRFSAERLKGVDSTLKIQPAKLEDSAVYLCASSPRGSGGAYDTQYFGPGTRLTVL.

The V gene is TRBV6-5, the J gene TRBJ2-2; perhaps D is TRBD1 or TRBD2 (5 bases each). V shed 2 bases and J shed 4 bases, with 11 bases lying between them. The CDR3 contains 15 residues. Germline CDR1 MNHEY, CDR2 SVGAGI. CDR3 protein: CASSYEGRGTGELFF. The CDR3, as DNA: TGTGCCAGCAGTTACGAGGGGCGCGGCACCGGGGAGCTGTTTTTT.

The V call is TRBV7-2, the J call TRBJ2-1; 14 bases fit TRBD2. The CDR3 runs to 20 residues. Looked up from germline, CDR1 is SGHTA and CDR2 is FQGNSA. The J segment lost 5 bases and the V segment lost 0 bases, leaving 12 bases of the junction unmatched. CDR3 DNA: TGTGCCAGCAGCTTAGCGGCCGGGACTAGCGGGAGATGGGCCCACAATGAGCAGTTCTTC. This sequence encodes CASSLAAGTSGRWAHNEQFF.

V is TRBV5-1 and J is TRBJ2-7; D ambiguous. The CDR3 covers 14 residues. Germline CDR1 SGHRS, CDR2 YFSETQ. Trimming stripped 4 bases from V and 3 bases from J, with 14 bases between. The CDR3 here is CASSPLTSGYEQYF. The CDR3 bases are TGCGCCAGCAGCCCCCTAACGTCAGGCTACGAGCAGTACTTC.

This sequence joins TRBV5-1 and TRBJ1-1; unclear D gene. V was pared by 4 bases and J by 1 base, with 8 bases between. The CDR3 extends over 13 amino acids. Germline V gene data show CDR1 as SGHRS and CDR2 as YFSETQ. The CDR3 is CASSPSGNTEAFF. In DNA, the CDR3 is TGCGCCAGCAGCCCCTCGGGGAACACTGAAGCTTTCTTT.

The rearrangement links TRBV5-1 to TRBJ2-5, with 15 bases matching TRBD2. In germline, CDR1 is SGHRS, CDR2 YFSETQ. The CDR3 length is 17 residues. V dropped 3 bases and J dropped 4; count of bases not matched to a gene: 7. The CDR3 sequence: CASSWTSGGAGRETQYF. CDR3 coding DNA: TGCGCCAGCAGCTGGACTAGCGGGGGGGCCGGGAGAGAGACCCAGTACTTC.

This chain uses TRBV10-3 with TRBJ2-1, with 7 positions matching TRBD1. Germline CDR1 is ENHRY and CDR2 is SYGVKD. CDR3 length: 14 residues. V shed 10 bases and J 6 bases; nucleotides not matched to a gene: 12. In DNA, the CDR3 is TGTGCCACCCAACTACCGGGACAGACCAATGAGCAGTTCTTC. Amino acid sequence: CATQLPGQTNEQFF.

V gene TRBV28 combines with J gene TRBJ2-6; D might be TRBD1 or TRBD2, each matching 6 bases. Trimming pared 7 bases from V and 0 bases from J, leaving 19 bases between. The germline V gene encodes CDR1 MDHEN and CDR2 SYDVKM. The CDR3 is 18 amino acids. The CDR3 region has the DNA TGTGCCAGCAAAGGGGGGATCCCTGTATACTCTGGGGCCAACGTCCTGACTTTC. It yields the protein CASKGGIPVYSGANVLTF.

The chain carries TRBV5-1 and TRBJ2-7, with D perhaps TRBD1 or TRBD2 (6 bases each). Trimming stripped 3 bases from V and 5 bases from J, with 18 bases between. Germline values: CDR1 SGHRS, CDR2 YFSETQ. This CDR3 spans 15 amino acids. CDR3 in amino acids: CASSWKGGLLDEQYF. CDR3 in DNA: TGCGCCAGCAGCTGGAAGGGGGGACTGCTCGACGAGCAGTACTTC.

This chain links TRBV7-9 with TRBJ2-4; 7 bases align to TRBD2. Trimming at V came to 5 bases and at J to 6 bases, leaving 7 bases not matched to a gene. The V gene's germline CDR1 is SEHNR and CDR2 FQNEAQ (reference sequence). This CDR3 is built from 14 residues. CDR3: CASSTRLAVNIQYF. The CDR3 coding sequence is TGTGCCAGCAGCACCCGACTAGCCGTAAACATTCAGTACTTC.

In nucleotides, the CDR3 is TGCGCCAGCAGCCAGTACAGGGGAATACGTTCACCCCTCCACTTT. Its protein product is CASSQYRGIRSPLHF. The J gene is TRBJ1-6, the V gene TRBV4-1; 7 bases agree with TRBD1. Germline V CDR1 and CDR2: MGHRA, YSYEKL. V trimming: 3 bases; J trimming: 9 bases; junction bases outside the gene matches: 8. The CDR3 runs to 15 residues.

This CDR3 reads CSVESVGPGRYF. In DNA form, the CDR3 reads TGCAGCGTTGAATCGGTGGGCCCGGGCAGGTACTTC. The chain couples TRBV29-1 to TRBJ2-4; D gene uncertain. V dropped 2 bases and J dropped 15 bases, with 17 bases sitting between them. This CDR3 is built from 12 residues. Germline CDR1 is SQVTM and CDR2 is ANQGSEA.